The rows below give T cell receptor beta chains drawn from one sample of a study of response to subunit inactivated influenza vaccine. One entry per CDR3 protein results from TCRdb running MiXCR on the RT-PCR reads. The sample shows about 520,000 distinct CDR3 sequences, approximately 7.8% of them seen only once. Material: PBMCs from blood, obtained approximately 25 months after vaccination. The receptors come from a man aged 50-75 years who received an inactivated influenza vaccine. CDR3s include the opening cysteine and the closing phenylalanine or tryptophan. D genes are given only for firm matches. The size of a clone is reported for some rows only, either as once, few or many, or as a class for expanded clones.

abundance	v_gene	d_gene	j_gene	CDR3nt	CDR3aa
.	TRBV25-1	.	TRBJ2-7	TGTGCCAGCAGTGAATTGGTAGGGCTTGCTCCAAACGAGCAGTACTTC	CASSELVGLAPNEQYF
many	TRBV29-1	.	TRBJ2-1	TGCAGCGTTGCCGCGGGCCTGGACAATGAGCAGTTCTTC	CSVAAGLDNEQFF
few	TRBV12-3/TRBV12-4	TRBD2	TRBJ2-3	TGTGCCAGCAGGGGGTCTAGCGGGGGCGGGGATACGCAGTATTTT	CASRGSSGGGDTQYF
many	TRBV20-1	TRBD2	TRBJ2-1	TGCAGTGCTAGGGGCGGACTAGTCCTTTACAATGAGCAGTTCTTC	CSARGGLVLYNEQFF
.	TRBV7-6	TRBD2	TRBJ2-2	TGTGCCAGCAGCCCGGGACTAGCGGGACTACTGAACACCGGGGAGCTGTTTTTT	CASSPGLAGLLNTGELFF
many	TRBV5-1	TRBD2	TRBJ2-2	TGCGCCAGCAGTCGTTCCACTAGCGGAGGCACCGGGGAGCTGTTTTTT	CASSRSTSGGTGELFF
many	TRBV11-2	TRBD2	TRBJ2-7	TGTGCCAGCAGCTTGAGCGGGGGGGACTACGAGCAGTACTTC	CASSLSGGDYEQYF
.	TRBV5-6	.	TRBJ1-6	TGTGCCAGCAGCTTGGCCCGGGACATTTCACCCCTCCACTTT	CASSLARDISPLHF
few	TRBV5-5	TRBD2	TRBJ2-7	TGTGCCAGCAGTCCAACTAGCGGGATAGAGAAGCAGTACTTC	CASSPTSGIEKQYF
.	TRBV12-3/TRBV12-4	.	TRBJ2-5	TGTGCCAGCAGTTTAGCAGGCCAGGGGGGGACCCAGTACTTC	CASSLAGQGGTQYF
.	TRBV5-1	TRBD1	TRBJ2-7	TGCGCCAGCAGCTTGGTCGTCGGACAGGGCAACCACGAGCAGTACTTC	CASSLVVGQGNHEQYF
.	TRBV20-1	TRBD2	TRBJ2-7	TGCAGTGCCGCGCCCCCCGGGACTAGAACACGCGAGCAGTACTTC	CSAAPPGTRTREQYF
many	TRBV5-4	TRBD1	TRBJ2-7	TGTGCCAGCAGCTTGGAGCCCAGGGGGAAGGGCGAGCAGTACTTC	CASSLEPRGKGEQYF
.	TRBV5-1	TRBD1	TRBJ1-4	TGCGCCAGCAGCTTGTGGGGGGCGCAGGGGGACGAAAAACTGTTTTTT	CASSLWGAQGDEKLFF
.	TRBV20-1	TRBD2	TRBJ2-1	TGCAGTGCTAGAGATTTGGTGACTAGCGGATACTACAATGAGCAGTTCTTC	CSARDLVTSGYYNEQFF
many	TRBV18	TRBD1	TRBJ2-7	TGTGCCAGCTCACAGACAGGGAACGAGCAGTACTTC	CASSQTGNEQYF
few	TRBV6-5	TRBD1	TRBJ1-4	TGTGCCAGCAGTTACGGCAGGGGGTTGACTAATGAAAAACTGTTTTTT	CASSYGRGLTNEKLFF
few	TRBV7-2	.	TRBJ1-1	TGTGCCAGCAGCTTAGCGCAAAATTTGAACACTGAAGCTTTCTTT	CASSLAQNLNTEAFF
many	TRBV25-1	.	TRBJ2-1	TGTGCCAGCAGTGATCTCGAAGGAGGGGGCAATGAGCAGTTCTTC	CASSDLEGGGNEQFF
.	TRBV9	.	TRBJ2-1	TGTGCCAGCAGCGTAGGTCCCAGCAATGAGCAGTTCTTC	CASSVGPSNEQFF
few	TRBV7-2	.	TRBJ2-7	TGTGCCAGCAGCCCGACATGGGCAGCCTACGAGCAGTACTTC	CASSPTWAAYEQYF
many	TRBV29-1	.	TRBJ2-3	TGCAGCGTCCGAGGGGGCGGGGGCCCAGATACGCAGTATTTT	CSVRGGGGPDTQYF
.	TRBV29-1	.	TRBJ1-1	TGCAGCGTTGGGAACGGAAACACTGAAGCTTTCTTT	CSVGNGNTEAFF
many	TRBV25-1	.	TRBJ2-3	TGTGCCAGCAGTGAGGTGGGGGGTGGACGTATTCAGTATTTT	CASSEVGGGRIQYF
.	TRBV11-1	.	TRBJ2-3	TGTGCCAGCAGCTTAGAGACAGGCGGACGCACAGATACGCAGTATTTT	CASSLETGGRTDTQYF
.	TRBV4-3	.	TRBJ2-1	TGCGCCAGCAGCCAAGAAGGCCGACTTAGTGAGCAGTTCTTC	CASSQEGRLSEQFF
once	TRBV19	.	TRBJ1-3	TGTGCCAGTAGTATAGAAGGCTCTGGAAACACCATATATTTT	CASSIEGSGNTIYF
medium-sized	TRBV7-2	TRBD2	TRBJ2-3	TGTGCCAGCAGCTTAGCTGGAGCGGGAGCCGATACGCAGTATTTT	CASSLAGAGADTQYF
once	TRBV6-2/TRBV6-3	.	TRBJ2-1	TGTGCCAGCAGTTACTGGGTAGACAGGAACAATGAGCAGTTCTTC	CASSYWVDRNNEQFF
.	TRBV12-3/TRBV12-4	.	TRBJ2-7	TGTGCCAGCAGCTCTAGCCTCGGAGTTGGGTCCGAGCAGTACTTC	CASSSSLGVGSEQYF
few	TRBV6-6	.	TRBJ2-1	TGTGCCAGCTCTAAAAGGGGGGGTGAGCAGTTCTTC	CASSKRGGEQFF
few	TRBV3-1	.	TRBJ1-2	TGTGCCAGCAGCCAGATATCCGGGCCCTATGGCTACACCTTC	CASSQISGPYGYTF
few	TRBV6-5	TRBD2	TRBJ2-1	TGTGCCAGCAGTTACCTCACTAGCGGAAGCTCCTACAATGAGCAGTTCTTC	CASSYLTSGSSYNEQFF
.	TRBV6-5	TRBD2	TRBJ2-1	TGTGCCAGCAGTTACTCGACCAGCGGGAGAGGTGAGCAGTTCTTC	CASSYSTSGRGEQFF
many	TRBV12-3/TRBV12-4	.	TRBJ1-2	TGTGCCAGCAGTTTACAATGGAGCTACACCTTC	CASSLQWSYTF
.	TRBV5-8	.	TRBJ1-1	TGTGCCAGCAGCTTGGGACAGCGTATGAACACTGAAGCTTTCTTT	CASSLGQRMNTEAFF
many	TRBV7-9	.	TRBJ2-3	TGTGCCAGCAGCCAGACAGGGAGGGCAGATACGCAGTATTTT	CASSQTGRADTQYF
few	TRBV20-1	.	TRBJ1-2	TGCAGTGCTAGAGACGGGCCATTCTATGGCTACACCTTC	CSARDGPFYGYTF
.	TRBV15	TRBD2	TRBJ2-3	TGTGCCACCAGCAGAGGGTTGTCAGCGGGATCAGATACGCAGTATTTT	CATSRGLSAGSDTQYF
few	TRBV7-9	.	TRBJ1-1	TGTGCCAGCAGCTTAGTGGGGGGCAGGGGAACTGAAGCTTTCTTT	CASSLVGGRGTEAFF
few	TRBV6-5	.	TRBJ2-4	TGTGCCAGCAGTTACGTAATCCCTATCAGCGGGTCGGGCAAAAACATTCAGTACTTC	CASSYVIPISGSGKNIQYF
.	TRBV19	TRBD1	TRBJ2-2	TGTGCCAGTAGTATAACCCGTGGACAGGGATACACCGGGGAGCTGTTTTTT	CASSITRGQGYTGELFF
.	TRBV9	.	TRBJ1-2	TGTGCCAGCAGCGTAGGAGACGCGACCTGGGGCTCCTATGGCTACACCTTC	CASSVGDATWGSYGYTF
few	TRBV10-3	.	TRBJ1-2	TGTGCCATCAGTGAGTCAGGGGCAGCCTATGGCTACACCTTC	CAISESGAAYGYTF
.	TRBV6-2/TRBV6-3	TRBD1	TRBJ2-1	TGTGCCAGCAATCATTGGGGGACAGGAATTAACAATGAGCAGTTCTTC	CASNHWGTGINNEQFF
.	TRBV9	.	TRBJ2-3	TGTGCCAGCAGCGTAGCCTGGGGCTTCACAGATACGCAGTATTTT	CASSVAWGFTDTQYF
many	TRBV10-3	.	TRBJ2-4	TGTGCCATCAGTGACGGGAACATTCAGTACTTC	CAISDGNIQYF
.	TRBV5-1	TRBD2	TRBJ2-1	TGCGCCAGCAGCTTGACTAGCGGAGGACTTGGAGGGAATGAGCAGTTCTTC	CASSLTSGGLGGNEQFF
.	TRBV10-3	TRBD1	TRBJ2-2	TGTGCCGTCTGGGGACAGGGACACACCGGGGAGCTGTTTTTT	CAVWGQGHTGELFF
.	TRBV5-1	.	TRBJ2-6	TGCGCCAGCAGTTGGAAGAGCTCTGGGGCCAACGTCCTGACTTTC	CASSWKSSGANVLTF
few	TRBV4-3	.	TRBJ2-5	TGCGCCAGCAGCCCCGACGGGCTGAGAGGAATGGAGACCCAGTACTTC	CASSPDGLRGMETQYF
many	TRBV27	.	TRBJ1-6	TGTGCCAGTAGCAACAGATACTCCTATAATTCACCCCTCCACTTT	CASSNRYSYNSPLHF
few	TRBV9	TRBD2	TRBJ2-3	TGTGCCAGCAGCGTGGCTAGCGGGAGGGATACGCAGTATTTT	CASSVASGRDTQYF
few	TRBV7-8	TRBD2	TRBJ2-5	TGTGCCAGCAGCTTAGGTAGACTAGCGGGGATAGAGACCCAGTACTTC	CASSLGRLAGIETQYF
.	TRBV30	.	TRBJ1-6	TGTGCCTGGAACGTAGGACCCAATTCACCCCTCCACTTT	CAWNVGPNSPLHF
few	TRBV3-1	.	TRBJ2-5	TGTGCCAGCAGCCAAGGGCAGGGTCCCCAAGAGACCCAGTACTTC	CASSQGQGPQETQYF
.	TRBV20-1	TRBD1	TRBJ2-7	TGCAGTGCTCGTTTAGGGACAGGGCCCTACGAGCAGTACTTC	CSARLGTGPYEQYF
few	TRBV6-1	.	TRBJ2-5	TGTGCCAGCAGCCTAGACACCATCCAAGAGACCCAGTACTTC	CASSLDTIQETQYF